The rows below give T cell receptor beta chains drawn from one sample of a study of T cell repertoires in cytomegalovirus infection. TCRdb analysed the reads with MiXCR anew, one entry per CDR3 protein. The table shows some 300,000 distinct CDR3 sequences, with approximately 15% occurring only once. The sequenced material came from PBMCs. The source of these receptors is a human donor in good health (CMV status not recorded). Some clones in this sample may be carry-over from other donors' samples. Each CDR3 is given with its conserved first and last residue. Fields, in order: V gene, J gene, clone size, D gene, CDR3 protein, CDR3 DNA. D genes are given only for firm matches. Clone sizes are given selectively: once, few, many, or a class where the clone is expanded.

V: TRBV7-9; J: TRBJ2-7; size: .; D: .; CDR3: CASRPTGTPRYEQYF; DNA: TGTGCCAGCAGACCCACCGGGACTCCACGCTACGAGCAGTACTTC
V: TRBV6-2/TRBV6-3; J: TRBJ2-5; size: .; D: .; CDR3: CASSYLLGRETQYF; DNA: TGTGCCAGCAGTTATCTGCTTGGTCGAGAGACCCAGTACTTC
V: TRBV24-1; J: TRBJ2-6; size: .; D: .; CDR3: CATSGGFSGANVLTF; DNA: TGTGCCACCAGTGGAGGGTTCTCTGGGGCCAACGTCCTGACTTTC
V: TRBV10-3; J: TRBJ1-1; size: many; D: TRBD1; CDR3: CAIRNTGVNTEAFF; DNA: TGTGCCATCAGGAATACAGGGGTGAACACTGAAGCTTTCTTT
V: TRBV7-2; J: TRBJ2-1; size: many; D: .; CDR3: CASSLYGKGNNEQFF; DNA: TGTGCCAGCAGCTTATATGGGAAGGGCAACAATGAGCAGTTCTTC
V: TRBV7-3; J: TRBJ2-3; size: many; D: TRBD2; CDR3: CASSWGPGRAKDTQYF; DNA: TGTGCCAGCAGCTGGGGGCCCGGGAGGGCCAAAGATACGCAGTATTTT
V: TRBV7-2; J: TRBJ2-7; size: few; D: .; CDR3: CASSLNTAYEQYF; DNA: TGTGCCAGCAGCTTAAATACTGCCTACGAGCAGTACTTC
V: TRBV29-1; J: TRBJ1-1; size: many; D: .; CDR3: CSVTMGHLNTEAFF; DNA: TGCAGCGTCACAATGGGACATCTGAACACTGAAGCTTTCTTT
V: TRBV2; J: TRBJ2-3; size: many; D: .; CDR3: CASNQELAASTDTQYF; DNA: TGTGCCAGCAATCAAGAACTAGCAGCAAGCACAGATACGCAGTATTTT
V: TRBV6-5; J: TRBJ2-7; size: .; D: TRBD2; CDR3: CASSLRAPGLAGSSSYEQYF; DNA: TGTGCCAGCAGCCTAAGAGCACCGGGACTAGCGGGGAGTAGCTCCTACGAGCAGTACTTC
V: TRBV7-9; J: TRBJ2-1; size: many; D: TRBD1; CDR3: CASSLGQGKFF; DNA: TGTGCCAGCAGCCTAGGACAGGGGAAGTTCTTC
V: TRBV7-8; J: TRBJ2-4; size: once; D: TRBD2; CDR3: CASSSSGLAPAVAKNIQYF; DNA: TGTGCCAGCAGCTCCTCCGGACTAGCTCCTGCCGTAGCCAAAAACATTCAGTACTTC
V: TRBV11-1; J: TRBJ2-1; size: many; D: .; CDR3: CASSLRLSYNEQFF; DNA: TGTGCCAGCAGCCTTCGACTTTCCTACAATGAGCAGTTCTTC
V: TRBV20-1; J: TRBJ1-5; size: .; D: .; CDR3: CSARRGIGNQPQHF; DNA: TGCAGTGCTAGGAGGGGTATCGGCAATCAGCCCCAGCATTTT
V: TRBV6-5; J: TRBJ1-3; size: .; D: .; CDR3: CASSRLPDSGNTIYF; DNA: TGTGCCAGCAGTCGCCTTCCTGACTCTGGAAACACCATATATTTT
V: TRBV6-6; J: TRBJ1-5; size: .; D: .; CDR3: CASSRGGENQPQHF; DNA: TGTGCCAGCAGTCGAGGGGGGGAAAATCAGCCCCAGCATTTT
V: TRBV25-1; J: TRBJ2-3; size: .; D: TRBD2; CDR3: CASSGERESSTDTQYF; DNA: TGTGCCAGCAGCGGAGAGCGGGAGTCTAGCACAGATACGCAGTATTTT
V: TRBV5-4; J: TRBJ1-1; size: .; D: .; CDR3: CASSLLGVDTEAFF; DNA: TGTGCCAGCAGCTTGTTGGGTGTGGACACTGAAGCTTTCTTT
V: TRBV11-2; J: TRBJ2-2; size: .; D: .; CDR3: CASRRELQGKTGELFF; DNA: TGTGCCAGCCGGAGGGAGTTACAGGGGAAGACCGGGGAGCTGTTTTTT
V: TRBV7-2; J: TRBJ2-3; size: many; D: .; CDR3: CASSFSVFSTDTQYF; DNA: TGTGCCAGCAGCTTTAGCGTCTTTAGCACAGATACGCAGTATTTT
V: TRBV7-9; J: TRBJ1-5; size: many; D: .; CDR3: CASNVLGSNQPQHF; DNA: TGTGCCAGCAACGTGTTAGGTAGCAATCAGCCCCAGCATTTT
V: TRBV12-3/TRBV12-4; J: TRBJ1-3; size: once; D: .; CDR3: CASGRANTIYF; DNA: TGTGCCAGCGGGAGGGCGAACACCATATATTTT
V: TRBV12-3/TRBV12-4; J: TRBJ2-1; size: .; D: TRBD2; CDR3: CAGSLRGGARNEQFF; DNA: TGTGCCGGCAGTTTACGGGGGGGCGCTAGGAATGAGCAGTTCTTC
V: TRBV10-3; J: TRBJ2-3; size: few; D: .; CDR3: CAISEVTDTQYF; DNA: TGTGCCATCAGTGAAGTCACAGATACGCAGTATTTT
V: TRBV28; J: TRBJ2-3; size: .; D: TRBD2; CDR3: CASSFIGTTEFTDTQYF; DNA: TGTGCCAGCAGTTTTATCGGGACTACCGAATTCACAGATACGCAGTATTTT
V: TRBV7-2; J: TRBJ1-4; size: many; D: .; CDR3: CASSSGQNEKLFF; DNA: TGTGCCAGCAGCTCCGGACAGAATGAAAAACTGTTTTTT
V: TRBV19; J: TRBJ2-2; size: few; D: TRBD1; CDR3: CASSITQGALSGELFF; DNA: TGTGCCAGTAGTATTACCCAGGGGGCGCTGAGCGGGGAGCTGTTTTTT
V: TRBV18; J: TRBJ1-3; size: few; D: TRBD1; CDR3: CASSPGTASGNTIYF; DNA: TGTGCCAGCTCACCCGGGACAGCCTCTGGAAACACCATATATTTT
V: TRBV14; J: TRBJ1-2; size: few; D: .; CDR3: CASSPHGEGIRKGYTF; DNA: TGTGCCAGCAGCCCCCACGGAGAGGGGATAAGGAAAGGCTACACCTTC
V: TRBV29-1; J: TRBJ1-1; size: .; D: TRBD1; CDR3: CSATGQTMNTEAFF; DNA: TGCAGCGCCACGGGACAGACCATGAACACTGAAGCTTTCTTT
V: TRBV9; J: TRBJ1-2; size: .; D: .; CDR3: CASSVGFGTTADGYTF; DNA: TGTGCCAGCAGCGTAGGATTCGGGACGACGGCGGATGGCTACACCTTC
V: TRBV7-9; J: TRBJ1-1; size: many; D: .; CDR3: CASSLALMGGTAFF; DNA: TGTGCCAGCAGCTTAGCGCTAATGGGGGGGACGGCTTTCTTT
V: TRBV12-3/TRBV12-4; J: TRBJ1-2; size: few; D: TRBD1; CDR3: CASSRGTGTVYGYTF; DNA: TGTGCCAGCAGTAGAGGGACAGGGACTGTTTATGGCTACACCTTC
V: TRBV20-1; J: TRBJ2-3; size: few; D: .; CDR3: CSAPRDINTDTQYF; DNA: TGCAGTGCTCCCCGGGACATCAACACAGATACGCAGTATTTT
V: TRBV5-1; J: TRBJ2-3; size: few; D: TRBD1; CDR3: CASSLVGQGGTDTQYF; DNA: TGCGCCAGCAGCTTGGTCGGACAGGGGGGCACAGATACGCAGTATTTT
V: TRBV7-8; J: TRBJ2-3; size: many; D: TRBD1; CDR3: CASSFQTGQGRETQYF; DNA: TGTGCCAGCAGCTTCCAAACGGGACAGGGGAGGGAAACGCAGTATTTT
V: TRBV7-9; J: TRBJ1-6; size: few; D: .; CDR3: CASSLGLGVSGYSPLHF; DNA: TGTGCCAGCAGCTTAGGACTTGGGGTGTCAGGTTATTCACCCCTCCACTTT
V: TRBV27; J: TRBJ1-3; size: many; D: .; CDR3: CAASSVPGNTIYF; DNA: TGTGCCGCCTCGAGCGTACCTGGAAACACCATATATTTT
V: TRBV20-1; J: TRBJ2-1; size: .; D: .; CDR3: CSAAGGTYNEQFF; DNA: TGCAGTGCCGCTGGTGGGACTTACAATGAGCAGTTCTTC
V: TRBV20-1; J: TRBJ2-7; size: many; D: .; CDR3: CSAGRSYEQYF; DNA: TGCAGTGCGGGCCGATCCTACGAGCAGTACTTC
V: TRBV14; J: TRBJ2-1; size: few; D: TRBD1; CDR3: CASSSRQGVYNEQFF; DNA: TGTGCCAGCAGCTCACGACAGGGTGTCTACAATGAGCAGTTCTTC
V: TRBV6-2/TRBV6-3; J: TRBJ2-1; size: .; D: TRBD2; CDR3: CASSYGGWEGNEQFF; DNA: TGTGCCAGCAGTTACGGGGGGTGGGAGGGAAATGAGCAGTTCTTC
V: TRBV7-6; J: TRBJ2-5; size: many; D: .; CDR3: CASSVKMETQYF; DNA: TGTGCCAGCAGCGTAAAAATGGAGACCCAGTACTTC
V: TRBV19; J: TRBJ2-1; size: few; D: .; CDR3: CASSYSLGRNEQFF; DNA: TGTGCCAGTAGTTACTCCCTGGGGAGGAATGAGCAGTTCTTC
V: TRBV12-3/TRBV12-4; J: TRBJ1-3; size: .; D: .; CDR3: CASSGKGSGNTIYF; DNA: TGTGCCAGCAGTGGAAAGGGGTCTGGAAACACCATATATTTT
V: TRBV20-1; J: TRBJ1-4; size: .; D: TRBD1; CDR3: CSARAGTGNWNEKLFF; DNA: TGCAGTGCTAGAGCCGGGACAGGGAATTGGAATGAAAAACTGTTTTTT
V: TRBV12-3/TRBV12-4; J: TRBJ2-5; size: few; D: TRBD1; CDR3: CASSLLGTGTQETQYF; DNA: TGTGCCAGCAGTTTACTGGGGACAGGGACCCAAGAGACCCAGTACTTC
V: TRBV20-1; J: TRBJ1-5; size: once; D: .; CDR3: CSASRGSQPQHF; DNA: TGCAGTGCTAGTCGTGGGTCCCAGCCCCAGCATTTT
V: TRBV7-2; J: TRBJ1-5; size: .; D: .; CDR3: CASSLRRVGNQPQHF; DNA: TGTGCCAGCAGCTTACGGAGGGTCGGGAATCAGCCCCAGCATTTT
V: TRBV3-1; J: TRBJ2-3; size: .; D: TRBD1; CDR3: CASSQDRGLTDTQYF; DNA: TGTGCCAGCAGCCAAGACAGGGGGCTAACGGATACGCAGTATTTT
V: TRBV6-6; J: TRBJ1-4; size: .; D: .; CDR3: CASRTGTFNEKLFF; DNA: TGTGCCAGCAGAACCGGGACCTTCAACGAAAAACTGTTTTTT
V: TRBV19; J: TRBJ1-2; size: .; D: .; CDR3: CASSGQNYGYTF; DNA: TGTGCCAGTAGTGGACAAAACTATGGCTACACCTTC
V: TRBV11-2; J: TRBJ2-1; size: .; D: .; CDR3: CASTYTGGNEQFF; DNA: TGTGCCAGCACCTACACCGGGGGTAATGAGCAGTTCTTC